This T cell receptor beta chain was observed in a study of cytomegalovirus exposure and HLA in healthy donors. Study outcomes and limitations: Accurate prediction of most subjects' HLA-A and HLA-B alleles from TCR beta sequences was reported. TCR beta sequences numbering more than 15,000 were associated with HLA alleles at 0.05 false discovery rate in a later analysis.

Use of 60 Vbeta and 13 Jbeta primers characterized the PCR. Some clones are missing from TCRdb's copy, which holds only in-frame ones; the method was immunoSEQ multiplex PCR. The sample shows around 170,000 clones, 75% to 85% of them seen only once. V shed 1 base, J shed 5 bases, and the junction held 5 bases outside the gene matches. The CDR3 is made up of 15 amino acids. Germline values: CDR1 MGHRA, CDR2 YSYEKL. A remark on this clone: Its antigen is unidentified.

The material sequenced was PBMCs. The chain couples TRBV4-1 to TRBJ1-2, with 9 bases lining up with TRBD1. This TCR was sampled from a woman in her thirties in good health and CMV-seropositive. The CDR3 nucleotides are TGCGCCAGCAGCCAAGGGGACAGGGAAGGATATGGCTACACCTTC. This codes for CASSQGDREGYGYTF.